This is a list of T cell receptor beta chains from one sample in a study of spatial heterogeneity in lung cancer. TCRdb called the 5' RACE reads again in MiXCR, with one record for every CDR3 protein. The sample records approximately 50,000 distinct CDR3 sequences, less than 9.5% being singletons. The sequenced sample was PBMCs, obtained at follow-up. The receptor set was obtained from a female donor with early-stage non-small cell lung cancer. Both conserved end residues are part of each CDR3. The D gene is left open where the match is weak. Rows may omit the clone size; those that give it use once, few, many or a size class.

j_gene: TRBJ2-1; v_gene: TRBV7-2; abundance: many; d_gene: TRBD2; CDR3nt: TGTGCCAGCAGCACCCAACCCCTAGCGGGGGCGTACAATGAGCAGTTCTTC; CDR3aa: CASSTQPLAGAYNEQFF
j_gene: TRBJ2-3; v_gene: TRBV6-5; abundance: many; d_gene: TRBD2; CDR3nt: TGTGCCAGCAGTTACCAGCGGGGGGGCGTAGATACGCAGTATTTT; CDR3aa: CASSYQRGGVDTQYF
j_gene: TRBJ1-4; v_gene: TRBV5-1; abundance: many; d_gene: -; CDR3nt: TGCGCCAGCAGCTTGGGGGTGTCAATGGATGAAAAACTGTTTTTT; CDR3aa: CASSLGVSMDEKLFF
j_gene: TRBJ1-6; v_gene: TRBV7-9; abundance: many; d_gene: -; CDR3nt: TGTGCCAGCAGCTCCAGTAATTCACCCCTCCACTTT; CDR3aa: CASSSSNSPLHF
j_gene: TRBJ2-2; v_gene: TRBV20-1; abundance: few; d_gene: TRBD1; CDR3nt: TGCAGTGCTAGAAGGGACAGGGGGTTCCGGGAGCTGTTTTTT; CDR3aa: CSARRDRGFRELFF
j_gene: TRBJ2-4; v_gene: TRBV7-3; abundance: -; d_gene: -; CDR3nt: TGTGCCAGCAGCTTAGACCTAGGGAACATTCAGTACTTC; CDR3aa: CASSLDLGNIQYF
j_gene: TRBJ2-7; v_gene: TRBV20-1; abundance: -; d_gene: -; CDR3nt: TGCAGTGCTCGAAAGACAGAGACCTACGAGCAGTACTTC; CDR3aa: CSARKTETYEQYF
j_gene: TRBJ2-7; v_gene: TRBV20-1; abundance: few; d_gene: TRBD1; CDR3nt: TGCAGTGCTAGTGGGGACAGGGACGAGCAGTACTTC; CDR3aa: CSASGDRDEQYF
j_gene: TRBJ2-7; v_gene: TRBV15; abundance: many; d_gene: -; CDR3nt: TGTGCCACCAGCAGAGATTTTCAGGGGAATTTTGACGAGCAGTACTTC; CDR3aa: CATSRDFQGNFDEQYF
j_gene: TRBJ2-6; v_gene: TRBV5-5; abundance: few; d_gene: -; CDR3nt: TGTGCCAGCTTGACGTCTGGGGCCAACGTCCTGACTTTC; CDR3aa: CASLTSGANVLTF
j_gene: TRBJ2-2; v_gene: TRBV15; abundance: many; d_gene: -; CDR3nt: TGTGCCACCAGCCCTTTAGGCGGGGAGCTGTTTTTT; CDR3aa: CATSPLGGELFF
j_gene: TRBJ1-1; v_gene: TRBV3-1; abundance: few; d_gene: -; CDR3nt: TGTGCCAGCAGCCAACAATTCGGGCTACCGAACACTGAAGCTTTCTTT; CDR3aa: CASSQQFGLPNTEAFF
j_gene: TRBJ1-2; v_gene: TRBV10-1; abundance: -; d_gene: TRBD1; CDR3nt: TGCGCCAGCAGTCAGGACAGGAGTGGGTATGGCTACACCTTC; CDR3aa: CASSQDRSGYGYTF
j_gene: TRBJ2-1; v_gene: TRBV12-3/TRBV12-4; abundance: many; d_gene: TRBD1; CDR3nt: TGTGCCAGCAGTCCCCAGGACAGGGAGGACAATGAGCAGTTCTTC; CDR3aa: CASSPQDREDNEQFF
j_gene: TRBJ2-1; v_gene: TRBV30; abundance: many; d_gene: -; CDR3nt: TGTGCCTGGAGTCCCCCCCCCTACGGGGCCGACTACAATGAGCAGTTCTTC; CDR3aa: CAWSPPPYGADYNEQFF
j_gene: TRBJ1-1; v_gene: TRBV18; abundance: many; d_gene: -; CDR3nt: TGTGCCAGCTCACCCCAGACAGACCCGAACACTGAAGCTTTCTTT; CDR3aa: CASSPQTDPNTEAFF